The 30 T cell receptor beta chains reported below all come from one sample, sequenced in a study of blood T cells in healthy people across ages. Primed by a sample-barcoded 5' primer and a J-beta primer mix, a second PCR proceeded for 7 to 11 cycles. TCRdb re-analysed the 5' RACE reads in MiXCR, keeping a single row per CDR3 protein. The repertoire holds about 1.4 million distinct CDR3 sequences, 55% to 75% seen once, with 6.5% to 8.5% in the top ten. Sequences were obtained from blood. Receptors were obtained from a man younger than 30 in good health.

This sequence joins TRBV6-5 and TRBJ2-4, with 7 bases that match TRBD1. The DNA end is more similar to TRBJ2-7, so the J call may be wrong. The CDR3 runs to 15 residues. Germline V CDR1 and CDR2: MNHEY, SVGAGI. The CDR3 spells CASSYGDRLSGEQYF. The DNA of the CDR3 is TGTGCCAGCAGTTACGGGGACAGACTTTCGGGCGAGCAGTACTTC.

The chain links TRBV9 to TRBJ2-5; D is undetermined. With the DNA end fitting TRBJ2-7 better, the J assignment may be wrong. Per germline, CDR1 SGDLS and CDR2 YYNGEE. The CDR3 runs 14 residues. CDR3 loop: CASSVAVSGYEQYF. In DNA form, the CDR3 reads TGTGCCAGCAGCGTGGCTGTATCCGGATACGAGCAGTACTTC.

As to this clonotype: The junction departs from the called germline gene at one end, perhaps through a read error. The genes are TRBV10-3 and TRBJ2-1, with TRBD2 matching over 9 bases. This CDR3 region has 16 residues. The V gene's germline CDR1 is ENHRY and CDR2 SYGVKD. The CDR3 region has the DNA TGTGCCATCGGTGATCGAGGCGGGAGGGATTACAATGAGCAGTTCTTC. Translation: CAIGDRGGRDYNEQFF.

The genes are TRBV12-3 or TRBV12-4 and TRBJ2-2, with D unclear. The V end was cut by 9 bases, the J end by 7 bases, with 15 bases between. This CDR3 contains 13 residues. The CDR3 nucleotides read TGTGCCAGTAAGAGTGACCGGAGCGGGGAGCTGTTTTTT. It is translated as CASKSDRSGELFF.

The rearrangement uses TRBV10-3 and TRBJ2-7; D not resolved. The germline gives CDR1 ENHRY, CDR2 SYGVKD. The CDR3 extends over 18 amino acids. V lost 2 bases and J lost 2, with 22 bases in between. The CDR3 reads CAISEVQAMRPMTYEQYF. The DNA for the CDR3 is TGTGCCATCAGTGAGGTTCAGGCGATGCGTCCTATGACCTACGAGCAGTACTTC.

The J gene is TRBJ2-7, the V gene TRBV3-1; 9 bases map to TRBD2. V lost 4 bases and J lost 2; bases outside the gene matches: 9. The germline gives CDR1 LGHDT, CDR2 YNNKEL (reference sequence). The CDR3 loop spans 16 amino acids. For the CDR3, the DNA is TGTGCCAGCAGCCCTTTAGCGGGGGAGTCTCCCTACGAGCAGTACTTC. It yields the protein CASSPLAGESPYEQYF.

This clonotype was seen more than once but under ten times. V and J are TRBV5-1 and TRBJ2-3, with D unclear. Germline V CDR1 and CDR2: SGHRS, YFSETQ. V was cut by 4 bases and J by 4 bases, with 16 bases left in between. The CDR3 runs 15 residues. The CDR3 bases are TGCGCCAGCAGCATAGGACCATTTGATGCAGATACGCAGTATTTT. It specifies CASSIGPFDADTQYF.

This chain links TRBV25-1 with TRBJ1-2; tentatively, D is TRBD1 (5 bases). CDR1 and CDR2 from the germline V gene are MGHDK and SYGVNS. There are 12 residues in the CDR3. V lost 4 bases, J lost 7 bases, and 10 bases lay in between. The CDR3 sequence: CASSGGGGGYTF. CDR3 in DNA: TGTGCCAGCAGTGGCGGGGGTGGTGGCTACACCTTC.

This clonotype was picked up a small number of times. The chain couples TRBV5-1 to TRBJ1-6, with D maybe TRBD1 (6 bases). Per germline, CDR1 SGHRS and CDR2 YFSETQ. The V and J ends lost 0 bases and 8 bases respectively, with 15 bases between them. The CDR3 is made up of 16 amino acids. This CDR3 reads CASSLDFSGGDSPLHF. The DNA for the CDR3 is TGCGCCAGCAGCTTGGATTTCTCGGGGGGCGATTCACCCCTCCACTTT.

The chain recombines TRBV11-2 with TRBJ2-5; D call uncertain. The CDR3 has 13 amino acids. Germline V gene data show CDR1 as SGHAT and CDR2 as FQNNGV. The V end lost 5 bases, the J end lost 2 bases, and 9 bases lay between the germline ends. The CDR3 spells CASSMGPQETQYF. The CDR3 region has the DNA TGTGCCAGCAGCATGGGCCCTCAAGAGACCCAGTACTTC.

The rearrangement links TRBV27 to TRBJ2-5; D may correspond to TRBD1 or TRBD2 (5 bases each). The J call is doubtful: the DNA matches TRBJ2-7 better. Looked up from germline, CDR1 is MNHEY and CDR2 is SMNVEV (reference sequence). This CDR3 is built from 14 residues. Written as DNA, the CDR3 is TGTGCCAGCCGACCGGACGGTGAGGGGTCCGAGCAGTACTTC. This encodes CASRPDGEGSEQYF.

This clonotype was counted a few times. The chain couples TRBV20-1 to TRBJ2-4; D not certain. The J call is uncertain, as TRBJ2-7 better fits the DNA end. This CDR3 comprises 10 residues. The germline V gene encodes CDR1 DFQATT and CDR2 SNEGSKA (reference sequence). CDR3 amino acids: CSAGLGEQYF. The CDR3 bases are TGCAGTGCAGGTCTAGGCGAGCAGTACTTC.

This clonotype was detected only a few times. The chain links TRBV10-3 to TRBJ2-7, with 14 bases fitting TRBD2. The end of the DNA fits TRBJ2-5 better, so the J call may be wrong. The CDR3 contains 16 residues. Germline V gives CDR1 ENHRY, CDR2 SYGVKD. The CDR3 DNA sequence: TGTGCCATCAGCGCCGGGACTAGCGGGAGAGGAGAGACCCAGTACTTC. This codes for CAISAGTSGRGETQYF.

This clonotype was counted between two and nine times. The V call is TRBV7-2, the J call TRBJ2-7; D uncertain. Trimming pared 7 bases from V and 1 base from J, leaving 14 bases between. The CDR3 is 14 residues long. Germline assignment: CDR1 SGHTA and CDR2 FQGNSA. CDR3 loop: CASNPGPPSYEQYF. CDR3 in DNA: TGTGCCAGCAACCCAGGCCCGCCATCCTACGAGCAGTACTTC.

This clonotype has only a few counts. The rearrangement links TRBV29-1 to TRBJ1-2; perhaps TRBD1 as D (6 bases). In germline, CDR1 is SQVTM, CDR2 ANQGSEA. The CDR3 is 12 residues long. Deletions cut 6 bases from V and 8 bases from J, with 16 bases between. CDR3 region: CSVHHRAGGYTF. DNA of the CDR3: TGCAGCGTCCACCACAGGGCCGGCGGCTACACCTTC.

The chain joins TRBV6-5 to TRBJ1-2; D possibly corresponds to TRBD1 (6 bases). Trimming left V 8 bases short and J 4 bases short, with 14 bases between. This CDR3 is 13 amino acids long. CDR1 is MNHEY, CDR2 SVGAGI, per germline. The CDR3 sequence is CASGLKQGYGYTF. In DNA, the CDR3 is TGTGCCAGCGGGCTAAAACAGGGCTATGGCTACACCTTC.

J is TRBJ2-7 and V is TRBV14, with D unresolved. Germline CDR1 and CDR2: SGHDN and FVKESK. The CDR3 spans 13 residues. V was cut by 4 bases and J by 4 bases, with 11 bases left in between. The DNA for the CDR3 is TGTGCCAGCAGCCCCCTCTACAGATACGAGCAGTACTTC. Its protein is CASSPLYRYEQYF.

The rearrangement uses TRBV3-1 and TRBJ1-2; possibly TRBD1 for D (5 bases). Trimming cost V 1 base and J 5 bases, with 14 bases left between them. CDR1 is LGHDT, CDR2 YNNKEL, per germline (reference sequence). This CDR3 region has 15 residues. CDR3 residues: CASSQGIPGGYGYTF. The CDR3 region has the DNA TGTGCCAGCAGCCAAGGCATCCCCGGGGGGTATGGCTACACCTTC. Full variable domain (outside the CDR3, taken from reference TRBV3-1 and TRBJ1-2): DTAVSQTPKYLVTQMGNDKSIKCEQNLGHDTMYWYKQDSKKFLKIMFSYNNKELIINETVPNRFSPKSPDKAHLNLHINSLELGDSAVYFCASSQGIPGGYGYTFGSGTRLTVV.

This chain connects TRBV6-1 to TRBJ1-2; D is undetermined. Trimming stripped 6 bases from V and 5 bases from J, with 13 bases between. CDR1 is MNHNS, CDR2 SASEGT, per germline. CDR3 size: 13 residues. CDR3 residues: CASRGVTPYGYTF. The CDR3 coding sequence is TGTGCCAGCAGGGGAGTAACCCCTTATGGCTACACCTTC.

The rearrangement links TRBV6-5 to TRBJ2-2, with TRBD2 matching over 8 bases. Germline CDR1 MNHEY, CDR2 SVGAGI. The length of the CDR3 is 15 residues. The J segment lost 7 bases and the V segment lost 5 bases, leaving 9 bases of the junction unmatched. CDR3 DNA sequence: TGTGCCAGCAGTCGAGCGGGGGCGCGAGGCGGGGAGCTGTTTTTT. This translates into CASSRAGARGGELFF.

The CDR3 loop is CASSQGQADLTEQYF. Here the CDR3 DNA reads TGCGCCAGCAGCCAGGGACAGGCCGATCTTACCGAGCAGTACTTC. J is TRBJ2-4 and V is TRBV4-3; 8 nucleotides match TRBD1. Gene TRBJ2-7 matches the end of the DNA better, so the J call may be wrong. CDR1 and CDR2 from the germline V gene are LGHNA and YSLEER. CDR3 size: 15 residues.

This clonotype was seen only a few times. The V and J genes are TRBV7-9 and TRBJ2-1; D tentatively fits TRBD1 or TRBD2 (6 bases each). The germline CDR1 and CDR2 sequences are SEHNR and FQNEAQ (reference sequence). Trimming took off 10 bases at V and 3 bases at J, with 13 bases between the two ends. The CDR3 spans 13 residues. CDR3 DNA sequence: TGTGCCACGGAGGGGGGTGGCTACAATGAGCAGTTCTTC. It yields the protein CATEGGGYNEQFF.

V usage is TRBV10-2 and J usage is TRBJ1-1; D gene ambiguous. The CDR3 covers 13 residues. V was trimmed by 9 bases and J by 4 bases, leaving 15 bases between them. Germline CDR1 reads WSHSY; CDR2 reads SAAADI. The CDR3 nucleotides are TGCGCCAGTTTAGGCCCCTCGAGCACTGAAGCTTTCTTT. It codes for CASLGPSSTEAFF.

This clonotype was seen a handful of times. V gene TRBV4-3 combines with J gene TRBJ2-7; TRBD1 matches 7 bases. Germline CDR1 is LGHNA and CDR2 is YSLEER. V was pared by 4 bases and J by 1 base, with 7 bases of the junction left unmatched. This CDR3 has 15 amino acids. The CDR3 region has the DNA TGCGCCAGCAGCCCCGGGACAGCTATTTCCTACGAGCAGTACTTC. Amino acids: CASSPGTAISYEQYF.

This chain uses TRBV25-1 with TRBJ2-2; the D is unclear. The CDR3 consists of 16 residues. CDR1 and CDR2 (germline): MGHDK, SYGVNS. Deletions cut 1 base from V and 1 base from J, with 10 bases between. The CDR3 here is CASSELRGLNTGELFF. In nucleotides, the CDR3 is TGTGCCAGCAGTGAATTGAGAGGTTTGAACACCGGGGAGCTGTTTTTT.

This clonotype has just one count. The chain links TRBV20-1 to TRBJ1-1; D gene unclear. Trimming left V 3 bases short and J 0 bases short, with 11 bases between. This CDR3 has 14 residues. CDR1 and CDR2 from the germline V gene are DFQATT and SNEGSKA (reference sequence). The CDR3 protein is CSASPTTMNTEAFF. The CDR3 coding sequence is TGCAGTGCTAGCCCGACAACCATGAACACTGAAGCTTTCTTT.

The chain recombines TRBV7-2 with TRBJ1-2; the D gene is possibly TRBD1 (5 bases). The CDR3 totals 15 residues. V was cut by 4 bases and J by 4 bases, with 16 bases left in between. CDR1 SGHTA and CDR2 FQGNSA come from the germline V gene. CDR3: CASSSMGHNLYGYTF. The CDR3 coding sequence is TGTGCCAGCAGCTCGATGGGGCATAACCTCTATGGCTACACCTTC.

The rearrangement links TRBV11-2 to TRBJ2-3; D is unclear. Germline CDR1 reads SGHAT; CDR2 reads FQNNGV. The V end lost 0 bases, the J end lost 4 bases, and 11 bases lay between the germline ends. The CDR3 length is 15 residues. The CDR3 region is CASSLEWLKADTQYF. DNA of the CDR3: TGTGCCAGCAGCTTAGAATGGCTGAAGGCAGATACGCAGTATTTT.

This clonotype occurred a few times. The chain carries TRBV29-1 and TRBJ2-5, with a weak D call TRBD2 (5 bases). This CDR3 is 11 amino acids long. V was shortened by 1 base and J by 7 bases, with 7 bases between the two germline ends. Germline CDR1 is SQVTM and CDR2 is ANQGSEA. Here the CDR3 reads CSVEGGGTQYF. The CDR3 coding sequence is TGCAGCGTTGAAGGAGGAGGGACCCAGTACTTC.

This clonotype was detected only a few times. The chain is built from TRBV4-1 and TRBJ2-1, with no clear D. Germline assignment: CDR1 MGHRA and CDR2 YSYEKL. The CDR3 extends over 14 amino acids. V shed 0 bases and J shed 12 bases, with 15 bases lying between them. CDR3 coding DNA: TGCGCCAGCAGCCAAGAGCAAGTCAGCTGGAGGCAGTTCTTC. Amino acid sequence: CASSQEQVSWRQFF.